This T cell receptor (beta chain) was captured in a study of response to subunit inactivated influenza vaccine. This clonotype has more than one count but fewer than ten. No antigen is known for it. CDR1 is GTSNPN and CDR2 is SVGIG in the germline V gene (reference sequence). V shed 3 bases and J 6 bases; nucleotides not matched to a gene: 12. The length of the CDR3 is 16 residues. Study-wide findings and caveats: T cells newly recruited by each seasonal influenza vaccination are few, the authors suggested.

TCRdb ran MiXCR on the RT-PCR reads and lists one entry per CDR3 protein. The sample has 560,000 or so distinct CDR3 sequences, under 9% seen once; the top ten hold 10% to 15%. V is TRBV30 and J is TRBJ2-2; 8 positions agree with TRBD1. The material sequenced was PBMCs from blood, taken 23 months after vaccination. The sequence was collected from a man aged 50 to 69 who received an inactivated influenza vaccine. The CDR3 sequence: CAWRVMGRGPPGELFF. The CDR3 DNA follows: TGTGCCTGGAGGGTTATGGGCAGGGGGCCCCCCGGGGAGCTGTTTTTT.